Listed here are 19 T cell receptor beta chains from one sample, sequenced in a study of T cell repertoires in cytomegalovirus infection. TCRdb itself ran the reads through MiXCR, one entry per CDR3 protein. The repertoire includes some 900,000 distinct CDR3 sequences, approximately 32% of them detected once, and roughly an eighth sits in the top ten. Their antigens are not known. The material sequenced was cultured CD8+ T cells from PBMCs, taken from culture after CMV antigen stimulation. The source of these receptors is a human donor in good health (CMV status not recorded). Some clones in this sample may be carry-over from other donors' samples.

The DNA of the CDR3 is TGTGCCAGCAGGGACAGGAGCCACGGCTACACCTTC. This translates into CASRDRSHGYTF. The J gene is TRBJ1-2, the V gene TRBV6-4, with TRBD1 identical over 7 bases. Germline CDR1 MRHNA, CDR2 SNTAGT. The CDR3 runs to 12 residues. Trimming removed 6 bases from V and 8 bases from J; junction bases left unmatched: 6.

The V and J genes are TRBV24-1 and TRBJ1-5, with 7 positions matching TRBD1. With V trimmed by 3 bases and J by 6 bases, 1 base remained unmatched. CDR3 length: 13 amino acids. Germline loops: CDR1 KGHDR, CDR2 SFDVKD. In DNA, the CDR3 is TGTGCCACCAGTGATGGGACAGTTCAGCCCCAGCATTTT. Protein product: CATSDGTVQPQHF.

This clonotype has a handful of counts. The chain combines TRBV7-6 with TRBJ2-1; D tentatively reads TRBD1 or TRBD2 (5 bases each). Germline V CDR1 and CDR2: SGHVS, FNYEAQ. This CDR3 region has 13 residues. In DNA form, the CDR3 reads TGTGCAAGCGGTGCGGCAGGGTGGGATGAGCAGTTCTTC. Protein sequence: CASGAAGWDEQFF. Using reference TRBV7-6 and TRBJ2-1 for the parts outside the CDR3, the full variable domain is GAGVSQSPRYKVTKRGQDVALRCDPISGHVSLYWYRQALGQGPEFLTYFNYEAQQDKSGLPNDRFSAERPEGSISTLTIQRTEQRDSAMYRCASGAAGWDEQFFGPGTRLTVL.

The V and J genes are TRBV7-6 and TRBJ1-1; 11 bases are a match to TRBD1. In germline, CDR1 is SGHVS, CDR2 FNYEAQ. V dropped 1 base and J dropped 1; count of bases not matched to a gene: 5. CDR3 length: 17 residues. The CDR3, as DNA: TGTGCCAGCAGCTTAGGGACAGGGGGCGCTTGGAACACTGAAGCTTTCTTT. Its protein is CASSLGTGGAWNTEAFF.

The chain joins TRBV5-5 to TRBJ1-1; 8 bases align to TRBD1. CDR1 is SGHKS, CDR2 YYEKEE, per germline (reference sequence). The CDR3 consists of 11 residues. The V gene end was trimmed by 3 bases and the J gene end by 10 bases; junction bases not matched to a gene: 2. CDR3 bases: TGTGCCAGCAGCTCCGACAGGGGAGCTTTCTTT. The encoded protein is CASSSDRGAFF.

This chain links TRBV7-4 with TRBJ2-7; TRBD2 matches 10 bases. Germline-derived CDR1 and CDR2 are SGHVT and SQSDAQ. After removal of 3 bases from V and 3 bases from J, the junction contained 5 bases not matched to a gene. This CDR3 spans 15 amino acids. CDR3 nucleotides: TGTGCCAGCAGCTTCTTACTAGCGGGGAGCTACGAGCAGTACTTC. Translating it yields CASSFLLAGSYEQYF.

This clonotype appeared a few times. The V gene is TRBV7-6, the J gene TRBJ2-7; D may be TRBD1 (6 bases). Germline CDR1 is SGHVS and CDR2 is FNYEAQ. With 5 bases removed from V and 4 bases from J, the gap between germline ends came to 12 bases. This CDR3 is 13 amino acids long. Here the CDR3 reads CASSPRDKYEQYV. DNA of the CDR3: TGTGCCAGCAGCCCCCGGGACAAATACGAGCAGTACGTC.

Many counts were recorded for this clonotype. J is TRBJ1-1 and V is TRBV6-6; possible D gene TRBD1, 5 bases. The V gene's germline CDR1 is MNHNY and CDR2 SVGAGI (reference sequence). This CDR3 has 16 residues. V shed 2 bases and J shed 3 bases, with 16 bases lying between them. The CDR3 nucleotides are TGTGCCAGCAGTTACAGGCAGGGAGTGGCTGACACTGAAGCTTTCTTT. Its protein product is CASSYRQGVADTEAFF.

The table lists this clonotype with a few counts. The rearrangement links TRBV7-9 to TRBJ1-6; no definite D call. The CDR3 is made up of 13 amino acids. CDR1 SEHNR and CDR2 FQNEAQ come from the germline V gene (reference sequence). Trimming took off 4 bases at V and 10 bases at J, with 11 bases between the two ends. In DNA, the CDR3 is TGTGCCAGCAGCTATCCGCTGGAGTCACCCCTCCACTTT. It specifies CASSYPLESPLHF.

This clonotype was seen only a few times. The chain is built from TRBV20-1 and TRBJ2-7; 8 bases are a match to TRBD2. J gave up 4 bases and V 0 bases, and 11 bases lay outside the gene matches. There are 16 residues in the CDR3. Germline lookup yields CDR1 DFQATT and CDR2 SNEGSKA (reference sequence). The CDR3, as DNA: TGCAGTGCTAGAGATTTCACGGCTAGCGGGCCTTACGAGCAGTACTTC. It is translated as CSARDFTASGPYEQYF.

The V call is TRBV6-2 or TRBV6-3, the J call TRBJ1-6; D is perhaps TRBD1 (5 bases). V lost 5 bases to trimming and J lost 0 bases, with 17 bases between them. CDR1 is MNHEY, CDR2 SVGEGT, per germline. CDR3 size: 18 residues. For the CDR3, the DNA is TGTGCCAGCAGTACATACGTGGGACGTAGCTCCTATAATTCACCCCTCCACTTT. Amino acid sequence: CASSTYVGRSSYNSPLHF.

The chain is built from TRBV6-5 and TRBJ2-5; 12 positions match TRBD2. Trimming at V came to 8 bases and at J to 5 bases, leaving 12 bases not matched to a gene. CDR1 is MNHEY and CDR2 is SVGAGI in the germline V gene. The CDR3 totals 16 residues. The CDR3 DNA is TGTGCCAGCTTACCTAGCGGGGGGGTTACGGGGGAGACCCAGTACTTC. This encodes CASLPSGGVTGETQYF.

Concerning this clonotype: A junction boundary mismatches the germline segment, possibly from a read error. The chain couples TRBV28 to TRBJ1-4; TRBD1 is a possible D gene (6 bases). This CDR3 is 15 amino acids long. The germline V gene has CDR1 MDHEN and CDR2 SYDVKM. The CDR3 sequence: CAARGRAGTWEKLFF. In DNA form, the CDR3 reads TGTGCGGCTCGAGGGAGGGCCGGGACATGGGAAAAACTCTTTTTT.

This chain links TRBV2 with TRBJ1-5, with D perhaps TRBD1 (6 bases). There are 13 residues in the CDR3. Trimming shortened V by 4 bases and J by 6 bases, and 10 bases separated the two germline ends. The germline V gene has CDR1 SNHLY and CDR2 FYNNEI. CDR3 protein: CASSGGGVQPQHF. As DNA, the CDR3 is TGTGCCAGCAGTGGCGGGGGCGTTCAGCCCCAGCATTTT.

V and J are TRBV4-1 and TRBJ1-1, with D unresolved. Germline V gives CDR1 MGHRA, CDR2 YSYEKL. CDR3 length equals 13 residues. The ends were cut back, 3 bases at V and 1 base at J, with 6 bases in the middle. CDR3 sequence (DNA): TGCGCCAGCAGCCAGCACAGGAACACTGAAGCTTTCTTT. The encoded protein is CASSQHRNTEAFF.

This chain uses TRBV20-1 with TRBJ1-5, with D maybe TRBD1 (5 bases). CDR1 DFQATT and CDR2 SNEGSKA come from the germline V gene (reference sequence). The CDR3 is 13 residues long. Trimming cost V 4 bases and J 6 bases, with 13 bases left between them. CDR3 DNA: TGCAGTGCTATACCCGAGGGGCGTCAGCCCCAGCATTTT. This codes for CSAIPEGRQPQHF.

This clonotype was detected a few times. This sequence joins TRBV2 and TRBJ1-1, with 8 positions matching TRBD1. The V and J ends lost 0 bases and 3 bases, in that order; junction bases with no gene match: 12. This CDR3 comprises 18 residues. Per germline, CDR1 SNHLY and CDR2 FYNNEI. CDR3 bases: TGTGCCAGCAGTGAAGCAAAGGGGCAGGGGGCGGACCACACTGAAGCTTTCTTT. Protein product: CASSEAKGQGADHTEAFF.

The table lists this clonotype with a few counts. This chain uses TRBV13 with TRBJ1-4, with D unresolved. Trimming removed 5 bases at V and 5 bases at J, with 12 bases between. Germline assignment: CDR1 PRHDT and CDR2 FYEKMQ (reference sequence). This CDR3 contains 14 residues. DNA for the CDR3: TGTGCCAGCAGCCCCAGCGAGGGAAATGAAAAACTGTTTTTT. Translated, it gives CASSPSEGNEKLFF.

The chain carries TRBV14 and TRBJ1-2; 8 bases are shared with TRBD1. The germline gives CDR1 SGHDN, CDR2 FVKESK. The CDR3 consists of 17 residues. The junction had 8 bases not matched to a gene; V was cut back by 0 bases and J by 2 bases. The CDR3 bases are TGTGCCAGCAGCCAAGATGGGACAGGCTTCTTGAACTATGGCTACACCTTC. This sequence encodes CASSQDGTGFLNYGYTF.